This T cell receptor (beta chain) stems from a study of T-cell reconstitution after alpha-beta-depleted transplantation in children. A TCRbeta library incorporating unique molecular identifiers was prepared. TCRdb reanalysed the PCR reads using MiXCR and keeps one entry per CDR3 protein. The sample has approximately 300,000 distinct CDR3 sequences; 6.5% to 9% are singletons. This CDR3 has 11 amino acids. V was shortened by 6 bases and J by 2 bases, with 4 bases between the two germline ends. This clonotype was recorded many times. Antigen: not known. Findings and caveats of the study: A year had passed since transplant, and T-cell counts and diversity by then came mostly from newly produced T cells. Reports say that about two months after transplant, the alpha-beta T cells came out of several hundred graft clones that had expanded.

The TCR originated in a female patient aged 2 to 10 who had a stem cell transplant for Fanconi anemia, so the T cells may come from the graft donor. The material sequenced was peripheral blood, taken 360 days after TCRalphabeta/CD19-depleted stem cell transplant. This chain uses TRBV12-3 or TRBV12-4 with TRBJ1-2, with unresolved D. The CDR3 protein is CASRTNYGYTF. CDR3 DNA sequence: TGTGCCAGCAGGACAAACTATGGCTACACCTTC.